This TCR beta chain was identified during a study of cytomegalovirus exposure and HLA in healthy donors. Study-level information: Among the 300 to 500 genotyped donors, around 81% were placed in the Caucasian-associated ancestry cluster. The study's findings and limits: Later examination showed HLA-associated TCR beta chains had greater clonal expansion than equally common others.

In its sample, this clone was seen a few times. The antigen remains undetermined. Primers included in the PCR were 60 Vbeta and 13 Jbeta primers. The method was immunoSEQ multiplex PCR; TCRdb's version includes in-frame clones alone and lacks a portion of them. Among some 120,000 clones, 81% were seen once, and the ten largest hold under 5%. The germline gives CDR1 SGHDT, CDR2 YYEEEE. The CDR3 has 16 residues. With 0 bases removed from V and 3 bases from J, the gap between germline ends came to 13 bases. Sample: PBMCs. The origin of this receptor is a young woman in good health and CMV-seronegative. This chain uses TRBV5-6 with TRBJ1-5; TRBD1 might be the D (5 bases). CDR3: CASSLAGGDLNQPQHF. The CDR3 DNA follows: TGTGCCAGCAGCTTGGCCGGGGGGGACCTCAATCAGCCCCAGCATTTT.